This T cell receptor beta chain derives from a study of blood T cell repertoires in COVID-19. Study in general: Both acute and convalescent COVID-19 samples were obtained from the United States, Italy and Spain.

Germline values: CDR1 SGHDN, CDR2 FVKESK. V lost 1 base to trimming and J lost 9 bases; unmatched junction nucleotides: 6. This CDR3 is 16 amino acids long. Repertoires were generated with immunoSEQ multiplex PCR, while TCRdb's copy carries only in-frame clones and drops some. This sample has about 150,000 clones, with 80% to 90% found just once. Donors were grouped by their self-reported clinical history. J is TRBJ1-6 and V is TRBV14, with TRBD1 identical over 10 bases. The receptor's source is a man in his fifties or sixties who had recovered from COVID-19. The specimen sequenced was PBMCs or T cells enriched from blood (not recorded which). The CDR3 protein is CASSQGTGTGVSPLHF. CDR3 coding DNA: TGTGCCAGCAGCCAAGGCACGGGGACAGGGGTTTCACCCCTCCACTTT.